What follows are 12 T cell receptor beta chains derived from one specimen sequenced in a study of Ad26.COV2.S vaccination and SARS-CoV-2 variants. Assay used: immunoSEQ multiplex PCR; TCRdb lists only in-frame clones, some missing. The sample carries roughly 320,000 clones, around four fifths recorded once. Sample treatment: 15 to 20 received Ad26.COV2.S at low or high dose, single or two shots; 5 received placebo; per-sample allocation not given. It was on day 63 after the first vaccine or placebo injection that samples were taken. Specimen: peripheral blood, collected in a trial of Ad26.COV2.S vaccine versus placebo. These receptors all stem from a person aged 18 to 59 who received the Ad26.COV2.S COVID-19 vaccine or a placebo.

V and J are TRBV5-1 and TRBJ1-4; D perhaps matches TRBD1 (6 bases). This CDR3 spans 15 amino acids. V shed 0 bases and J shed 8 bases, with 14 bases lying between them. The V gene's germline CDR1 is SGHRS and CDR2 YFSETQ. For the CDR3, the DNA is TGCGCCAGCAGCTTGGGAGTGACAGGAGGCGAAAAACTGTTTTTT. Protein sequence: CASSLGVTGGEKLFF.

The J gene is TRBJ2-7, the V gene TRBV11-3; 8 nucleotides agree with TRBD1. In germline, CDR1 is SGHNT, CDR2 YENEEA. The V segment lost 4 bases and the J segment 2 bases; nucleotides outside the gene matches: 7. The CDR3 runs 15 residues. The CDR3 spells CASSSLTGETYEQYF. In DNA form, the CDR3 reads TGTGCCAGCAGCTCCCTGACAGGGGAGACCTACGAGCAGTACTTC.

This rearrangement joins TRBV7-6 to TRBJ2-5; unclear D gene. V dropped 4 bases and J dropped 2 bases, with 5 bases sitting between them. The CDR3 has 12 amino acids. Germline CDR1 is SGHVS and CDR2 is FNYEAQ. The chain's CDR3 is CASSSQQETQYF. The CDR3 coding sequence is TGTGCCAGCAGCTCCCAACAAGAGACCCAGTACTTC.

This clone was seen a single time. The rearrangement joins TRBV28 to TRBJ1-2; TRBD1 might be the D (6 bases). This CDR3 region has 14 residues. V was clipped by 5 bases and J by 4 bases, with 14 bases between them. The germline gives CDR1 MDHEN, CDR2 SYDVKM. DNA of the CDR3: TGTGCCAGCAGTCCCGCGGGACAACTCTATGGCTACACCTTC. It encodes CASSPAGQLYGYTF.

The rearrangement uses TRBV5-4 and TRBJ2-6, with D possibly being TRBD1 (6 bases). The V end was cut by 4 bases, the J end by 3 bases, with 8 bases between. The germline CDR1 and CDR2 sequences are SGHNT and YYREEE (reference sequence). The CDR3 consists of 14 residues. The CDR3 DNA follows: TGTGCCAGCAGCCAGGGGAGTGGGGCCAACGTCCTGACTTTC. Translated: CASSQGSGANVLTF.

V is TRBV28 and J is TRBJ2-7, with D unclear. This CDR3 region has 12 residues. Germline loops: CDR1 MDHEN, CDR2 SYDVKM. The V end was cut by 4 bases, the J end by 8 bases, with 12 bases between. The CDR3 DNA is TGTGCCAGCAGTTCTTCACAGAAGAAGCAGTACTTC. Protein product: CASSSSQKKQYF.

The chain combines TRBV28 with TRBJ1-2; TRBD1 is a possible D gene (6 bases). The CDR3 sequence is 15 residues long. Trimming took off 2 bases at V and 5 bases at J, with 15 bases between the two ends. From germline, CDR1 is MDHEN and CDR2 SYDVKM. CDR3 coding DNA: TGTGCCAGCAGTTTAGCCGGGGGCGGAGGGTATGGCTACACCTTC. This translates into CASSLAGGGGYGYTF.

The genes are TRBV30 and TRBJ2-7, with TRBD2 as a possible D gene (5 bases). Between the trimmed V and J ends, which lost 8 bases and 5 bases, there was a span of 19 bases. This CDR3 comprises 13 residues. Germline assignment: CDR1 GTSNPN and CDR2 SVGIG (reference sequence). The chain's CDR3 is CAGLGVDSHEQYF. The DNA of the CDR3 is TGTGCCGGACTTGGGGTTGATAGCCACGAGCAGTACTTC.

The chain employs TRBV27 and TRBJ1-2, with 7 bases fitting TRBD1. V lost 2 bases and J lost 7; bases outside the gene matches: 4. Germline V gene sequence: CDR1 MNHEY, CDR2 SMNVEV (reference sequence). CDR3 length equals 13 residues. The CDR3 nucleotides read TGTGCCAGCAGTTTAATAGGGGGCGGTGGCTACACCTTC. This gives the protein CASSLIGGGGYTF.

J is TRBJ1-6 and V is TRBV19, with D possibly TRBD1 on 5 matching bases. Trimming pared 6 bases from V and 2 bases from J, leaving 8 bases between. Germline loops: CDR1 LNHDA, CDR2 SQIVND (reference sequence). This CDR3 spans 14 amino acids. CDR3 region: CASRPGPYNSPLHF. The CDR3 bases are TGTGCCAGTAGGCCGGGACCCTATAATTCACCCCTCCACTTT.

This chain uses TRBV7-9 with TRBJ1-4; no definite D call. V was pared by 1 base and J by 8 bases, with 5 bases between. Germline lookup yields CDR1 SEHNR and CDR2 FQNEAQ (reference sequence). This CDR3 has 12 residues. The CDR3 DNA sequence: TGTGCCAGCAGCTTAGGCGGCGAAAAACTGTTTTTT. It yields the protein CASSLGGEKLFF.

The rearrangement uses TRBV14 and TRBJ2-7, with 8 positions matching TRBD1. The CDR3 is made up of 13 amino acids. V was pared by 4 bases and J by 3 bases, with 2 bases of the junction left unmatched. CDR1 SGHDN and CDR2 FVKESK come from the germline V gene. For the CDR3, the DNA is TGTGCCAGCAGCCCGACAGGGGACTACGAGCAGTACTTC. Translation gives CASSPTGDYEQYF.